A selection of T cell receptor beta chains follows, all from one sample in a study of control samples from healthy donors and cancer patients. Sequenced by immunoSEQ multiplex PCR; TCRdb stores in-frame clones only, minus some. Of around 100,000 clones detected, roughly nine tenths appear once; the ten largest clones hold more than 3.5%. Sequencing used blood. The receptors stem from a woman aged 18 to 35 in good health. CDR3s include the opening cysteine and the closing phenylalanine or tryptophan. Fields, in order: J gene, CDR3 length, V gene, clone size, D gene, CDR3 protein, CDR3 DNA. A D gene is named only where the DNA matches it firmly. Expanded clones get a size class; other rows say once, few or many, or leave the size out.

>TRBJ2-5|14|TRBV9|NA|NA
CASSVGGYQETQYF
TGTGCCAGCAGCGTAGGCGGGTACCAAGAGACCCAGTACTTC
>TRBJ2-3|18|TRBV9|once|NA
CASSVGLVPGASTDTQYF
TGTGCCAGCAGCGTAGGCCTGGTTCCGGGGGCCTCCACAGATACGCAGTATTTT
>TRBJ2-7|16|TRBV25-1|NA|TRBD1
CASSGDLGQGTYEQYF
TGTGCCAGCAGTGGGGACCTGGGACAGGGCACCTACGAGCAGTACTTC
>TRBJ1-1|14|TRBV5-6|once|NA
CASSLSGRNTEAFF
TGTGCCAGCAGCTTGTCAGGGAGGAACACTGAAGCTTTCTTT
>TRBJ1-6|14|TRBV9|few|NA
CASSVGDYNSPLHF
TGTGCCAGCAGCGTAGGGGACTATAATTCACCCCTCCACTTT
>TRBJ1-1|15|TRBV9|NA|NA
CASSVGPEGVTEAFF
TGTGCCAGCAGCGTAGGACCAGAGGGTGTCACTGAAGCTTTCTTT
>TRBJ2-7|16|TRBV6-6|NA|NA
CASSTGSDIETYEQYF
TGTGCCAGCAGTACGGGCTCGGATATAGAGACCTACGAGCAGTACTTC
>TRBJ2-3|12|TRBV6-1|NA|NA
CASSEYLDTQYF
TGTGCCAGCAGTGAGTACCTAGATACGCAGTATTTT
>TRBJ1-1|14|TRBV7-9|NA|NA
CASSLSSGNTEAFF
TGTGCCAGCAGCTTAAGTTCGGGGAACACTGAAGCTTTCTTT
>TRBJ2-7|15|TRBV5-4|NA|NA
CASSLAGGTSYEQYF
TGTGCCAGCAGCTTGGCCGGTGGCACTAGCTACGAGCAGTACTTC
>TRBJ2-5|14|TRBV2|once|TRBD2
CASRTSGGEETQYF
TGTGCCAGCCGTACTAGCGGGGGGGAGGAGACCCAGTACTTC
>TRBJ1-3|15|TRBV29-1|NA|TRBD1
CSVEQGQGTRNTIYF
TGCAGCGTTGAACAGGGACAGGGGACGAGAAACACCATATATTTT
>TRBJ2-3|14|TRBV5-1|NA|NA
CASSAGFSTDTQYF
TGCGCCAGCAGCGCAGGGTTCAGCACAGATACGCAGTATTTT
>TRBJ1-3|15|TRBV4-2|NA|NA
CASSQDRSSGNTIYF
TGTGCCAGCAGCCAAGACAGGTCCTCTGGAAACACCATATATTTT
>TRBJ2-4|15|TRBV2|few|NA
CATSKGETGVGIQYF
TGTGCCACCTCGAAGGGAGAAACGGGGGTAGGCATTCAGTACTTC
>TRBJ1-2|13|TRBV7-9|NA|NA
CASSVDQDYGYTF
TGTGCCAGCAGCGTAGATCAAGACTATGGCTACACCTTC
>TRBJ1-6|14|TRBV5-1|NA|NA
CASSAFETLSPLHF
TGCGCCAGCAGCGCCTTCGAGACGCTCTCACCCCTCCACTTT
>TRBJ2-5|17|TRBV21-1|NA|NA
CASSKDQGCGPGETQYF
TGTGCCAGCAGCAAAGATCAGGGTTGTGGCCCTGGAGAGACCCAGTACTTC
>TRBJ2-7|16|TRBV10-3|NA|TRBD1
CAISESGGTGAYEQYF
TGTGCCATCAGTGAGTCAGGAGGGACAGGGGCCTACGAGCAGTACTTC
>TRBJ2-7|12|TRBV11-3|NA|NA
CASSDKGGEQYF
TGTGCCAGCAGTGATAAGGGAGGCGAGCAGTACTTC
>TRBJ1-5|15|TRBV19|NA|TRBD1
CASSIVQGAGQPQHF
TGTGCCAGTAGTATAGTTCAGGGGGCAGGACAGCCCCAGCATTTT
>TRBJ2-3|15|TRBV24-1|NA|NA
CATSANRGRADTQYF
TGTGCCACCAGCGCGAACCGGGGGCGGGCAGATACGCAGTATTTT
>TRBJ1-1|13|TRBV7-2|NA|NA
CASSLWINTEAFF
TGTGCCAGCAGCTTGTGGATCAACACTGAAGCTTTCTTT
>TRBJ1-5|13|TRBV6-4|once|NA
CASSDYLLEVQHF
TGTGCCAGCAGTGACTATTTATTAGAGGTCCAGCATTTT
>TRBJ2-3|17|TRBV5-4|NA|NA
CASSLGSPTGGGDTQYF
TGTGCCAGCAGCTTGGGTAGCCCCACGGGGGGCGGAGATACGCAGTATTTT
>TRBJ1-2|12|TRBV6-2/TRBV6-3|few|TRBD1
CASSPQGDGYTF
TGTGCCAGCAGTCCACAGGGGGATGGCTACACCTTC
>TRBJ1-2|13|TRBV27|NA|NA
CASSFTRGHGYTF
TGTGCCAGCAGTTTTACCCGGGGACATGGCTACACCTTC
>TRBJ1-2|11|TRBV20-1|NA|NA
CSASRDDGYTF
TGCAGTGCCTCCCGGGACGATGGCTACACCTTC
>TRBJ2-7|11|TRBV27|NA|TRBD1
CASSSGQKRFF
TGTGCCAGCAGTTCGGGACAGAAAAGATTCTTC
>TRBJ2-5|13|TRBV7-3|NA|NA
CASSNGVGETQYF
TGTGCCAGCAGTAACGGGGTTGGGGAGACCCAGTACTTC
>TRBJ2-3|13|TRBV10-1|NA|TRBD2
CASSALAEDTQYF
TGCGCCAGCAGTGCCCTAGCGGAGGATACGCAGTATTTT
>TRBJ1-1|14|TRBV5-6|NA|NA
CASSLSGRTDAAFF
TGTGCCAGCAGCTTGTCGGGGAGGACTGACGCGGCTTTCTTT
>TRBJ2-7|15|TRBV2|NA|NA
CASLEGSQGGYEQYF
TGTGCCAGCCTAGAGGGGTCTCAGGGGGGTTACGAGCAGTACTTC
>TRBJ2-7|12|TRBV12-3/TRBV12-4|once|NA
CASSFSPGEQYF
TGTGCCAGCAGTTTTAGTCCAGGGGAGCAGTACTTC
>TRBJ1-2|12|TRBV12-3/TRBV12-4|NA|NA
CASRSRVYGYTF
TGTGCCAGCAGGTCCAGGGTATATGGCTACACCTTC
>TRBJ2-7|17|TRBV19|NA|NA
CASSLYPPGVGDYEQYF
TGTGCCAGTAGTCTGTACCCCCCAGGGGTCGGGGACTACGAGCAGTACTTC
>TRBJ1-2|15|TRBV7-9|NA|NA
CASSLPRTTGYGYTF
TGTGCCAGCAGCTTACCGCGGACCACTGGCTATGGCTACACCTTC
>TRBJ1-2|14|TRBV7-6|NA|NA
CASSLGGYNYGYTF
TGTGCCAGCAGCTTAGGAGGATACAACTATGGCTACACCTTC
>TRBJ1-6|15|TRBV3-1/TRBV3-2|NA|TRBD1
CASSQEDRDHSPLHF
TGTGCCAGCAGCCAAGAAGACAGGGATCATTCACCCCTCCACTTT
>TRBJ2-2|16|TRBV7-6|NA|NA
CASSSQGSLNTGELFF
TGTGCCAGCAGCTCCCAAGGCAGTTTAAACACCGGGGAGCTGTTTTTT
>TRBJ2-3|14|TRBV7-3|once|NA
CASSLKPSPDTQYF
TGTGCCAGCAGCTTAAAGCCTAGCCCAGATACGCAGTATTTT
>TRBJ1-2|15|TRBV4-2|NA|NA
CARTIPGSPVYGYTF
TGTGCCAGAACGATCCCAGGCTCACCAGTATATGGCTACACCTTC
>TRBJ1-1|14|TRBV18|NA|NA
CASSPPSEDTEAFF
TGTGCCAGCTCACCACCCTCGGAGGATACTGAAGCTTTCTTT
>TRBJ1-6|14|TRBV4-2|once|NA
CASSQDVYNSPLHF
TGTGCCAGCAGCCAAGATGTCTATAATTCACCCCTCCACTTT
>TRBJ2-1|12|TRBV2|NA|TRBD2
CASRANGGMEFF
TGTGCCAGCAGGGCGAACGGGGGGATGGAGTTCTTC
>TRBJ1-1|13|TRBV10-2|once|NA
CASNEVGGGEAFF
TGCGCCAGCAATGAGGTTGGCGGGGGTGAAGCTTTCTTT
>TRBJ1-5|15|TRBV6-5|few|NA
CASRTQHREDQPQHF
TGTGCCAGCAGGACACAACACAGGGAGGATCAGCCCCAGCATTTT
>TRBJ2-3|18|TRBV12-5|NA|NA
CASFASNPRPATTRYAVF
TGTGCTAGTTTCGCATCTAACCCCCGACCCGCCACTACCAGATACGCAGTATTT
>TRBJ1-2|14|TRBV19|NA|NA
CASKTDPVENGYTF
TGTGCCAGTAAGACCGATCCTGTTGAGAATGGCTACACCTTC
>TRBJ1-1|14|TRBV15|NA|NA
CATSRVPENTEAFF
TGTGCCACCAGCAGAGTGCCCGAGAACACTGAAGCTTTCTTT
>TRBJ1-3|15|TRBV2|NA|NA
CASSGGPDSGNTIYF
TGTGCCAGCAGTGGTGGGCCAGATTCAGGAAACACCATATATTTT
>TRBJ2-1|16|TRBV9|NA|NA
CASSVDNGGEGNEQFF
TGTGCCAGCAGCGTAGATAACGGGGGCGAAGGTAATGAGCAGTTCTTC
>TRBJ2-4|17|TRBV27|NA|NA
CASSYMSQGMGKNIQYF
TGTGCCAGCAGTTACATGAGCCAGGGAATGGGCAAAAACATTCAGTACTTC
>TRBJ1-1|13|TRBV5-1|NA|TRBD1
CASRVDRATEAFF
TGCGCCAGCAGGGTCGACAGGGCCACTGAAGCTTTCTTT
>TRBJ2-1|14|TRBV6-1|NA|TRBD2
CASSEGLERNEQFF
TGTGCCAGCAGTGAGGGACTAGAGCGGAATGAGCAGTTCTTC
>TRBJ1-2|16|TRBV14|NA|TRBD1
CASSQLRDRANYGYTF
TGTGCCAGCAGCCAACTCCGGGACAGGGCAAACTATGGCTACACCTTC
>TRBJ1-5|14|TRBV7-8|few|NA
CAPRSRGRNQPQHF
TGTGCCCCCCGCTCCAGGGGACGCAATCAGCCCCAGCATTTT